Each of the 28 T cell receptor beta chains below was sequenced from the same sample in a study of CD8+CD57+ T cells in acquired aplastic anemia. According to the study, genomic DNA was the template for TCR beta VDJ and CDR3 profiling. MiXCR, run by TCRdb on the reads, gives a single entry per CDR3 protein. The sample lists some 150,000 distinct CDR3 sequences, around two fifths seen once, with over 6.5% in the top ten. Sequenced input: sorted CD4+, CD8+, or CD8+CD57+ T cells (not recorded which) from PBMCs. The receptor set was obtained from a human donor in good health, serving as a control.

This clonotype was seen only a few times. The chain joins TRBV27 to TRBJ1-5, with D uncertain. There are 12 residues in the CDR3. CDR1 is MNHEY, CDR2 SMNVEV, per germline (reference sequence). The ends were cut back, 8 bases at V and 0 bases at J, with 5 bases in the middle. This chain's CDR3 is CASGLSNQPQHF. CDR3 sequence (DNA): TGTGCCAGCGGGCTTAGCAATCAGCCCCAGCATTTT.

As to this clonotype: Since a much larger clone is just one base distant, this may be a read error. The V gene is TRBV20-1, the J gene TRBJ2-1; no clear D. From germline, CDR1 is DFQATT and CDR2 SNEGSKA (reference sequence). This CDR3 is built from 13 residues. CDR3 DNA: TGCAGTGCTAACGAGCCACCCCACAATGAGCAGATCTTC. Translating gives CSANEPPHNEQIF.

This clonotype has a count of ten or more. The rearrangement links TRBV5-1 to TRBJ2-1; D ambiguous. V lost 0 bases, J lost 9 bases, and 10 bases lay in between. The CDR3 length is 13 residues. Germline-derived CDR1 and CDR2 are SGHRS and YFSETQ. The CDR3 is CASSLEGVSEQFF. The CDR3 nucleotides read TGCGCCAGCAGCTTGGAGGGTGTGAGTGAGCAGTTCTTC.

The rearrangement links TRBV5-8 to TRBJ2-7, with D tentatively TRBD1 (6 bases). The CDR3 totals 15 residues. Deletions cut 3 bases from V and 2 bases from J, with 15 bases between. Germline assignment: CDR1 SGHTS and CDR2 YDEGEE. The CDR3 here is CASSYDRSVAYEQYV. CDR3 DNA sequence: TGTGCCAGCAGCTACGACAGGTCCGTAGCCTACGAGCAGTACGTC.

On this clonotype itself: With a much larger clone just one base away, this may be a read error. This rearrangement joins TRBV27 to TRBJ1-2; D call uncertain. V lost 3 bases and J lost 4, with 12 bases in between. This CDR3 is 14 amino acids long. The germline V gene has CDR1 MNHEY and CDR2 SMNVEV (reference sequence). The CDR3 loop reads CASSFSSSRYGYTF. The CDR3 bases are TGTGCCAGCAGTTTTAGCAGTTCACGCTATGGCTACACCTTC.

Comments on this clonotype: This clone may be a read error of a much larger clone one base away. This sequence joins TRBV7-6 and TRBJ1-1; 10 bases align to TRBD1. The CDR3 covers 15 residues. The V gene's germline CDR1 is SGHVS and CDR2 FNYEAQ. The CDR3: CAGSLGDRGNTEAFF. CDR3 bases: TGTGCCGGCAGCTTAGGGGACAGGGGGAACACTGAAGCTTTCTTT.

This rearrangement joins TRBV15 to TRBJ1-6; D is perhaps TRBD1 (5 bases). CDR1 and CDR2 (germline): LNHNV, YYDKDF (reference sequence). V gave up 5 bases and J gave up 0 bases, with 14 bases separating them. This CDR3 contains 17 residues. CDR3 nucleotides: TGTGCCACCAGCCCGTTCAGGGCGAACTCCTATAATTCACCCCTCCACTTT. Amino acid sequence: CATSPFRANSYNSPLHF.

The V call is TRBV12-3 or TRBV12-4, the J call TRBJ2-3, with D unresolved. V shed 7 bases and J shed 0 bases, with 11 bases lying between them. This CDR3 has 14 amino acids. CDR3 in DNA: TGTGCCAGCAATTTTCTAGGGAGCACAGATACGCAGTATTTT. This translates into CASNFLGSTDTQYF.

V usage is TRBV7-2 and J usage is TRBJ1-1; TRBD1 is a possible D gene (6 bases). V was shortened by 5 bases and J by 0 bases, with 10 bases between the two germline ends. The CDR3 consists of 14 residues. Germline CDR1 reads SGHTA; CDR2 reads FQGNSA. The CDR3: CASSPGTMNTEAFF. CDR3 DNA: TGTGCCAGCAGCCCCGGGACAATGAACACTGAAGCTTTCTTT.

Regarding this clonotype: Given a much more abundant clone one base away, this may be a read error. The chain recombines TRBV4-2 with TRBJ2-3; unclear D gene. CDR3 length: 13 residues. The germline CDR1 and CDR2 sequences are LGHNA and YNFKEQ. The CDR3 DNA sequence: TGTCCCAGCAGCCAAGGATCCACAGATACGCAGTATTTT. Residues: CPSSQGSTDTQYF.

The chain combines TRBV5-1 with TRBJ2-7, with D unclear. The V gene lost 1 base and the J gene lost 4 bases, with 15 bases spanning the gap. CDR1 is SGHRS and CDR2 is YFSETQ in the germline V gene. The CDR3 runs 15 residues. In DNA form, the CDR3 reads TGCGCCAGCAGCTTGTACGGGCCTCCAGATTACGAGCAGTACTTC. Translating gives CASSLYGPPDYEQYF.

There are many counts of this clonotype. The gene calls are TRBV4-1 and TRBJ1-4, with no clear D. Germline V gene lookup returns CDR1 MGHRA and CDR2 YSYEKL. Trimming stripped 6 bases from V and 0 bases from J, with 14 bases between. The CDR3 runs 16 residues. The CDR3 region is CASRLGVGSTNEKLFF. The CDR3 region has the DNA TGCGCCAGCAGGCTCGGAGTGGGTTCAACTAATGAAAAACTGTTTTTT.

With respect to this clonotype: Possible read error: a much larger clone is one base away. The chain couples TRBV10-3 to TRBJ1-5; D remains ambiguous. The length of the CDR3 is 14 residues. Germline CDR1 ENHRY, CDR2 SYGVKD. This chain's CDR3 is CASSYSNVSQPQHF. DNA of the CDR3: TGTGCCAGCAGTTACTCGAATGTGAGTCAGCCCCAGCATTTT.

The genes are TRBV10-3 and TRBJ1-3; possibly TRBD1 for D (5 bases). Germline V gene data show CDR1 as ENHRY and CDR2 as SYGVKD. The CDR3 is 14 amino acids. Trimming cost V 7 bases and J 0 bases, with 10 bases left between them. CDR3 nucleotides: TGTGCCATCACCACCGACAGCTCTGGAAACACCATATATTTT. Protein sequence: CAITTDSSGNTIYF.

This clonotype came up a few times. This rearrangement joins TRBV28 to TRBJ1-5, with 8 nucleotides matching TRBD1. This CDR3 spans 16 amino acids. The V segment lost 1 base and the J segment 2 bases; nucleotides outside the gene matches: 4. Germline CDR1 reads MDHEN; CDR2 reads SYDVKM. The CDR3 here is CASSLLGTGRNQPQHF. CDR3 bases: TGTGCCAGCAGTTTATTGGGGACAGGTCGCAATCAGCCCCAGCATTTT.

This clonotype was detected ten times or more. The V and J genes are TRBV7-9 and TRBJ2-7, with TRBD2 as a possible D gene (5 bases). CDR3 length equals 15 residues. Germline V gene sequence: CDR1 SEHNR, CDR2 FQNEAQ (reference sequence). V was cut by 5 bases and J by 1 base, with 15 bases left in between. The CDR3 nucleotides read TGTGCCAGCAGCCTGGGAGAACTTATATCCTACGAGCAGTACTTC. Its translation is CASSLGELISYEQYF.

This clonotype was detected only a few times. The rearrangement links TRBV18 to TRBJ2-1; the D gene is possibly TRBD1 (6 bases). Germline values: CDR1 KGHSH, CDR2 LQKENI. This CDR3 spans 15 amino acids. With 0 bases removed from V and 7 bases from J, the gap between germline ends came to 13 bases. In nucleotides, the CDR3 is TGTGCCAGCTCACCACCGTTTCAGGGGAGTAATGAGCAGTTCTTC. Translating gives CASSPPFQGSNEQFF. The entire variable domain, with the rest obtained from reference TRBV18 and TRBJ2-1, is as follows: NAGVMQNPRHLVRRRGQEARLRCSPMKGHSHVYWYRQLPEEGLKFMVYLQKENIIDESGMPKERFSAEFPKEGPSILRIQQVVRGDSAAYFCASSPPFQGSNEQFFGPGTRLTVL.

This clonotype appeared many times. The gene calls are TRBV15 and TRBJ1-5, with TRBD1 identical over 7 bases. Trimming at V came to 3 bases and at J to 7 bases, leaving 9 bases not matched to a gene. The germline V gene has CDR1 LNHNV and CDR2 YYDKDF (reference sequence). This CDR3 has 15 amino acids. CDR3 DNA sequence: TGTGCCACCAGCAGGATCCATCAGGGGGGGCAGCCCCAGCATTTT. Its protein is CATSRIHQGGQPQHF.

Note on this clonotype: This may stem from a read error, because a much larger clone lies one nucleotide away. The chain is built from TRBV4-2 and TRBJ1-3; TRBD1 matches 9 bases. This CDR3 contains 15 residues. Germline CDR1 is LGHNA and CDR2 is YNFKEQ. The CDR3 sequence: CASSQRDRAGNIIYF. CDR3 nucleotide sequence: TGTGCCAGCAGCCAACGGGACAGGGCTGGAAACATCATATATTTT.

This clonotype was seen only once. The chain couples TRBV7-8 to TRBJ1-2, with TRBD1 identical over 10 bases. The CDR3 totals 14 residues. Losses at the gene ends were 5 bases for V and 7 bases for J; bases not matched to a gene: 7. Germline V gene data show CDR1 as SGHVS and CDR2 as FQNEAQ. CDR3 bases: TGTGCCAGCAGCCCCCGGACAGGGGGGGGTGGCTACACCTTC. This codes for CASSPRTGGGGYTF.

The V call is TRBV7-9, the J call TRBJ1-3, with no clear D. The V gene lost 2 bases and the J gene lost 6 bases, with 20 bases spanning the gap. CDR3 length: 17 residues. Per germline, CDR1 SEHNR and CDR2 FQNEAQ (reference sequence). The CDR3 nucleotides are TGTGCCAGCAGCTTAACCGGAGCGGGGAACCTCTTAAACACCATATATTTT. Residues: CASSLTGAGNLLNTIYF. The full variable domain, in which reference TRBV7-9 and TRBJ1-3 provide the parts outside the CDR3, is DTGVSQNPRHKITKRGQNVTFRCDPISEHNRLYWYRQTLGQGPEFLTYFQNEAQLEKSRLLSDRFSAERPKGSFSTLEIQRTEQGDSAMYLCASSLTGAGNLLNTIYFGEGSWLTVV.

The rearrangement uses TRBV15 and TRBJ2-1, with TRBD2 matching 7 bases. Germline lookup yields CDR1 LNHNV and CDR2 YYDKDF (reference sequence). The ends lost 8 bases at V and 9 bases at J; junction bases unmatched: 16. CDR3 size: 15 residues. CDR3 sequence reads: CATSAGGAGVSEQFF. In DNA, the CDR3 is TGTGCCACCTCGGCGGGCGGGGCGGGGGTTAGTGAGCAGTTCTTC.

The chain carries TRBV4-1 and TRBJ2-1; maybe TRBD2 (5 bases). The CDR3 loop spans 16 amino acids. Trimming removed 4 bases at V and 1 base at J, with 14 bases between. Germline assignment: CDR1 MGHRA and CDR2 YSYEKL. In nucleotides, the CDR3 is TGCGCCAGCAGCCCCCTTTCGGGGATGTCCTACAATGAGCAGTTCTTC. This sequence encodes CASSPLSGMSYNEQFF.

The gene calls are TRBV15 and TRBJ1-2; 7 bases align to TRBD1. CDR3 size: 14 residues. Trimming cost V 5 bases and J 5 bases; bases outside gene matches: 8. Germline CDR1 reads LNHNV; CDR2 reads YYDKDF (reference sequence). The CDR3 DNA reads TGTGCCACCAGCGAGGGGGCTAAGTTGTATGGCTACACCTTC. Translating gives CATSEGAKLYGYTF.

For this clonotype: A read error may produce the germline difference seen at one junction end. The chain uses TRBV24-1 and TRBJ2-1; D unclear. Germline lookup yields CDR1 KGHDR and CDR2 SFDVKD. The CDR3 is 13 amino acids. The CDR3 is CATSDRNYNEQSF. The CDR3 DNA reads as TGTGCCACCAGTGACCGGAACTACAATGAGCAGTCCTTC.

This clonotype was recorded a few times. The gene calls are TRBV19 and TRBJ1-6; 9 bases map to TRBD1. The J segment lost 11 bases and the V segment lost 6 bases, leaving 5 bases of the junction unmatched. The CDR3 loop spans 13 amino acids. Germline CDR1 and CDR2: LNHDA and SQIVND (reference sequence). The CDR3, as DNA: TGTGCCAGTAGCGGACAGGGGAGGACACCCCTCCACTTT. This gives the protein CASSGQGRTPLHF.

The chain combines TRBV7-6 with TRBJ1-6; TRBD1 matches at 9 bases. CDR1 and CDR2 from the germline V gene are SGHVS and FNYEAQ. V shed 5 bases, J shed 10 bases, and the junction held 9 bases outside the gene matches. CDR3 length: 15 amino acids. The CDR3 DNA sequence: TGTGCCAGCAGCCCCGGACAGGGGAGCGACTCACCCCTCCACTTT. Translating it yields CASSPGQGSDSPLHF.

This clonotype has more than one count but fewer than ten. CDR3 amino acids: CASSESRGAYNEQFF. CDR3 DNA sequence: TGTGCCAGCAGTGAAAGCAGGGGCGCCTACAATGAGCAGTTCTTC. J is TRBJ2-1 and V is TRBV6-1, with D perhaps TRBD1 (6 bases). The germline V gene encodes CDR1 MNHNS and CDR2 SASEGT. This CDR3 is built from 15 residues. Trimming left V 2 bases short and J 2 bases short, with 10 bases between.